This T cell receptor beta chain came from a study of preoperative IRX-2 immunotherapy in early breast cancer. Measured with immunoSEQ multiplex PCR; TCRdb has only the in-frame clones, and not every one. The data contain 55,000 to 70,000 clones, around 94% of them singletons. This sample's treatment: preoperative locoregional IRX-2 cytokine immunotherapy. This phase Ib study tested locoregional IRX-2 cytokine immunotherapy given before surgery. The sequence was collected from a human donor with breast cancer. This material was obtained from a patient treated with IRX-2 immunotherapy.

The CDR3 coding sequence is TGTGCCATCAGTGCGACCGGGACAGGGAGGAGGGTTAATGAAAAACTGTTTTTT. As protein: CAISATGTGRRVNEKLFF. V is TRBV10-3 and J is TRBJ1-4, with 9 nucleotides matching TRBD1. Germline-derived CDR1 and CDR2 are ENHRY and SYGVKD. The CDR3 length is 18 residues. Trimming at V came to 4 bases and at J to 4 bases, leaving 13 bases not matched to a gene.